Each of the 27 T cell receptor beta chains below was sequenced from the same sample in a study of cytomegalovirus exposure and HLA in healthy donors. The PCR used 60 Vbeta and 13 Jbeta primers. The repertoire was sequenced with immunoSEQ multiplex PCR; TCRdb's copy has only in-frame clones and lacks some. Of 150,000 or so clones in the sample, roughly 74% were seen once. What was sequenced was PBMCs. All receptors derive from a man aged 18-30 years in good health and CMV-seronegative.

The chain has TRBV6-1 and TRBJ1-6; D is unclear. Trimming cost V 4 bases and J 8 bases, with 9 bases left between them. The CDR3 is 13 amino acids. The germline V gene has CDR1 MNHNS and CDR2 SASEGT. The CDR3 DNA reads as TGTGCCAGCAGTGCTTCTTCGGATTCACCCCTCCACTTT. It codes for CASSASSDSPLHF.

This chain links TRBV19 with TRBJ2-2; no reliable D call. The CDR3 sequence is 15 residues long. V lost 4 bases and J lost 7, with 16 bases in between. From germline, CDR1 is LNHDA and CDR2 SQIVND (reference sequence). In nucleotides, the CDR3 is TGTGCCAGTAGTAAATCTTGGAGTGGAGTCGGGGAGCTGTTTTTT. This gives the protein CASSKSWSGVGELFF.

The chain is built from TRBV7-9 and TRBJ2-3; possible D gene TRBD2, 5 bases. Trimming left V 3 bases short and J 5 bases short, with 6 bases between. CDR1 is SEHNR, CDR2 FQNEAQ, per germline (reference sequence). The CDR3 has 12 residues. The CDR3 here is CASSFREDTQYF. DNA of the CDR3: TGTGCCAGCAGCTTCCGGGAAGATACGCAGTATTTT.

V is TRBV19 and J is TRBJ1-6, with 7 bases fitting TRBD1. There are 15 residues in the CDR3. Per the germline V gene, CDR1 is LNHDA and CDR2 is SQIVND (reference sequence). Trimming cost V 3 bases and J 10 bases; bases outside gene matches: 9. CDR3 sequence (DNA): TGTGCCAGTAGTATTACAGGGGCCAGAAGCTCACCCCTCCACTTT. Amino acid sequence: CASSITGARSSPLHF.

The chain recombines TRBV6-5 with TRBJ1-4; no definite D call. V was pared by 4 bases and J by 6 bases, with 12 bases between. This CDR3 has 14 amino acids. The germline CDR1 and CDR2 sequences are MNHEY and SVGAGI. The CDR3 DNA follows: TGTGCCAGCAGTTGGTCGGGTCCCCATGAAAAACTGTTTTTT. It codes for CASSWSGPHEKLFF.

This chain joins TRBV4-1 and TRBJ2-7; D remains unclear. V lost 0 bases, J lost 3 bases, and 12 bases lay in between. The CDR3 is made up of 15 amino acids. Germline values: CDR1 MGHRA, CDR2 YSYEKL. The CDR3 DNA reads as TGCGCCAGCAGCCAAGATTTCGGAGTTTACTACGAGCAGTACGTC. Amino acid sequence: CASSQDFGVYYEQYV.

The CDR3: CASSEGIPGVREQYV. CDR3 DNA: TGTGCCAGCAGTGAAGGCATCCCAGGAGTTCGGGAGCAGTACGTC. This chain links TRBV6-1 with TRBJ2-7; D remains ambiguous. This CDR3 is built from 15 residues. In germline, CDR1 is MNHNS, CDR2 SASEGT. Trimming removed 1 base from V and 7 bases from J, with 17 bases in between.

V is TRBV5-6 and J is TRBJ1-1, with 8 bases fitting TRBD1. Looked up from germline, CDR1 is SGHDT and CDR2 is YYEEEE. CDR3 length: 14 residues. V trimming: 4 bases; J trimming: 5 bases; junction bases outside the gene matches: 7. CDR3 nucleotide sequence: TGTGCCAGCAGCGCGGACAGGGAGCCAACTGAAGCTTTCTTT. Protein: CASSADREPTEAFF.

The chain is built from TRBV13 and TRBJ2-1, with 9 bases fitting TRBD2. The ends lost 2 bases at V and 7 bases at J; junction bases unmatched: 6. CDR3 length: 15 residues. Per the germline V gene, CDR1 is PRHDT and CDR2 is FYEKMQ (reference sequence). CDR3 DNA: TGTGCCAGCAGCTTACAGCGGGGGGCATGGAATGAGCAGTTCTTC. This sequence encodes CASSLQRGAWNEQFF.

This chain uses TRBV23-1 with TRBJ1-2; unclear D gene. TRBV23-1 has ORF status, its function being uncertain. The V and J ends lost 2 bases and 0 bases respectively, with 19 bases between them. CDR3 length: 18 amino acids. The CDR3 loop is CASSQTETTTSPNYGYTF. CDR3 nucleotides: TGCGCCAGCAGTCAAACCGAGACCACTACCTCACCTAACTATGGCTACACCTTC.

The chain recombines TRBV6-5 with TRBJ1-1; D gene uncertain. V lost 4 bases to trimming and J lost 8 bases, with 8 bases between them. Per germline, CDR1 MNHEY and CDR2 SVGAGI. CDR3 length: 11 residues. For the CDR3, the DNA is TGTGCCAGCAGTTCACGGGGAGAAGCTTTCTTT. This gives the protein CASSSRGEAFF.

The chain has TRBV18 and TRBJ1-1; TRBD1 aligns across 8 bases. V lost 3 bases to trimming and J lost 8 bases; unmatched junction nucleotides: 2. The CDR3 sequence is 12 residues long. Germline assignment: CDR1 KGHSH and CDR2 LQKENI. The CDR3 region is CASSPRDREAFF. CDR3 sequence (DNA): TGTGCCAGCTCACCGCGGGACAGGGAAGCTTTCTTT.

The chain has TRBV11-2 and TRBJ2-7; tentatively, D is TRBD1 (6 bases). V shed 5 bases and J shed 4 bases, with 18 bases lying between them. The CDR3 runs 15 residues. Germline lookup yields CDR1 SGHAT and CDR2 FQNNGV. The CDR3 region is CASSLTPRTAYEQYF. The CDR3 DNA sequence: TGTGCCAGCAGCCTCACCCCCCGGACAGCTTACGAGCAGTACTTC.

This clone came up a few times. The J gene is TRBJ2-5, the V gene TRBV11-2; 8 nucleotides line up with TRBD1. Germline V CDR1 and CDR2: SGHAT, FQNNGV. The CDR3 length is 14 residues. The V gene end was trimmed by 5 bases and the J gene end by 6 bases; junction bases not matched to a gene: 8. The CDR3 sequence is CASSRGQGKKTQYF. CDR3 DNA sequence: TGTGCCAGCAGCAGAGGACAGGGTAAAAAGACCCAGTACTTC. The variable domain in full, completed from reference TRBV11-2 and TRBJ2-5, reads EAGVAQSPRYKIIEKRQSVAFWCNPISGHATLYWYQQILGQGPKLLIQFQNNGVVDDSQLPKDRFSAERLKGVDSTLKIQPAKLEDSAVYLCASSRGQGKKTQYFGPGTRLLVL.

The chain's CDR3 is CASSELGAQAYEQYF. CDR3 DNA: TGTGCCAGCAGTGAATTGGGGGCTCAGGCCTACGAGCAGTACTTC. J is TRBJ2-7 and V is TRBV6-1; tentatively, D is TRBD1 (6 bases). The CDR3 sequence is 15 residues long. CDR1 is MNHNS and CDR2 is SASEGT in the germline V gene. The V and J ends lost 2 bases and 2 bases respectively, with 13 bases between them.

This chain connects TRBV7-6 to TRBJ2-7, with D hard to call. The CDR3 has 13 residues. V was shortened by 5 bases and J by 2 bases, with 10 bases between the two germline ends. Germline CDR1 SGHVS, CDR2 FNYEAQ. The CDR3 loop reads CASSPHKTYEQYF. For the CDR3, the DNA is TGTGCCAGCAGCCCACACAAGACCTACGAGCAGTACTTC.

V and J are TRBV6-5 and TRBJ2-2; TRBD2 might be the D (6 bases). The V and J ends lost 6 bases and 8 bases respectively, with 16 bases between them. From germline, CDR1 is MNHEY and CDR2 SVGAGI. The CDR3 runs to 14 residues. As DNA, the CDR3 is TGTGCCAGCAGCTATGGTGGGGGGTCGGGGGAGCTGTTTTTT. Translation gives CASSYGGGSGELFF.

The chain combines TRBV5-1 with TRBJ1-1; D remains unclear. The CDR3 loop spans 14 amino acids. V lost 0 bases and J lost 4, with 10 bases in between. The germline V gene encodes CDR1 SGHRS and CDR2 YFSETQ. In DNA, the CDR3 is TGCGCCAGCAGCTTGGGAGAACGGGGCACTGAAGCTTTCTTT. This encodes CASSLGERGTEAFF.

In DNA form, the CDR3 reads TGTGCCAGCAGCTTAGGGGGGCTGAGGACAGATACGCAGTATTTT. It specifies CASSLGGLRTDTQYF. The rearrangement links TRBV7-6 to TRBJ2-3; weak D call: TRBD1 (6 bases). The CDR3 totals 15 residues. Trimming cost V 1 base and J 3 bases, with 11 bases left between them. CDR1 and CDR2 from the germline V gene are SGHVS and FNYEAQ. The full variable domain, rest sourced from reference TRBV7-6 and TRBJ2-3, is GAGVSQSPRYKVTKRGQDVALRCDPISGHVSLYWYRQALGQGPEFLTYFNYEAQQDKSGLPNDRFSAERPEGSISTLTIQRTEQRDSAMYRCASSLGGLRTDTQYFGPGTRLTVL.

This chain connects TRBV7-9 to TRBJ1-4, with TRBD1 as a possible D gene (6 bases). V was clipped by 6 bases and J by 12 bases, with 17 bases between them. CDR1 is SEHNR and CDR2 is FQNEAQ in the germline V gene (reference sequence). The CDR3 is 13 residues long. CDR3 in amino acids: CASRTEAGGELFF. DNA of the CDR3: TGTGCCAGCAGAACCGAGGCGGGGGGCGAACTGTTTTTT.

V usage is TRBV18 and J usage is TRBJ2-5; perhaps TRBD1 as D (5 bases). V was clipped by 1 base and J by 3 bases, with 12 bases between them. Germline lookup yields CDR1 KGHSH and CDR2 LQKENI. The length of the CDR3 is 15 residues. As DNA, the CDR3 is TGTGCCAGCTCACCACTAACAGGACCTAAAGAGACCCAGTACTTC. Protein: CASSPLTGPKETQYF. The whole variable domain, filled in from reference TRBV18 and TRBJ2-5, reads NAGVMQNPRHLVRRRGQEARLRCSPMKGHSHVYWYRQLPEEGLKFMVYLQKENIIDESGMPKERFSAEFPKEGPSILRIQQVVRGDSAAYFCASSPLTGPKETQYFGPGTRLLVL.

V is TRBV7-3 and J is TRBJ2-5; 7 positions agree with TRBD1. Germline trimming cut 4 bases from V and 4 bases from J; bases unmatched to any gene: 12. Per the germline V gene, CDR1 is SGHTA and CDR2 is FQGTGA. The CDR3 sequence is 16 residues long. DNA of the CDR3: TGTGCCAGCAGCTCCGGTCCACAGGGGTTTGGAGAGACCCAGTACTTC. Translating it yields CASSSGPQGFGETQYF.

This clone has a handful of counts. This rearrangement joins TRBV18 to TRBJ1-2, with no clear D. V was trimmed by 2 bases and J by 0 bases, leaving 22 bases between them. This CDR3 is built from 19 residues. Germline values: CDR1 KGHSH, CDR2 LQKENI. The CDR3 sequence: CASSPFLAQREGTNYGYTF. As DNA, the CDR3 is TGTGCCAGCTCACCATTCTTGGCCCAACGGGAGGGAACTAACTATGGCTACACCTTC.

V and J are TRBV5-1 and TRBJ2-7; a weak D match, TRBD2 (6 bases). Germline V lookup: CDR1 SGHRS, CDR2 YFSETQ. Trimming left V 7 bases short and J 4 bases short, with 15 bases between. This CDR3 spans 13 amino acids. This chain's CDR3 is CASSPEGQYEQYF. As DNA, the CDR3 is TGCGCCAGCTCCCCGGAGGGGCAATACGAGCAGTACTTC.

The CDR3: CAARGDKGAEAFF. As DNA, the CDR3 is TGTGCCGCCCGAGGGGACAAAGGGGCTGAAGCTTTCTTT. V usage is TRBV6-5 and J usage is TRBJ1-1, with a possible D match to TRBD1 (6 bases). The germline V gene has CDR1 MNHEY and CDR2 SVGAGI. V lost 11 bases to trimming and J lost 6 bases, with 19 bases between them. The CDR3 covers 13 residues.

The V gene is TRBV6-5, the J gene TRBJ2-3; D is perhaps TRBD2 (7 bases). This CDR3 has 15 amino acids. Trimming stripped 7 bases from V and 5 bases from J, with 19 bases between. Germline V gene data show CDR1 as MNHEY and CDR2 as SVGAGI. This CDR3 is CASTQRGGRGDTQYF. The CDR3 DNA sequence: TGTGCCAGCACCCAGAGGGGGGGGCGGGGAGATACGCAGTATTTT.

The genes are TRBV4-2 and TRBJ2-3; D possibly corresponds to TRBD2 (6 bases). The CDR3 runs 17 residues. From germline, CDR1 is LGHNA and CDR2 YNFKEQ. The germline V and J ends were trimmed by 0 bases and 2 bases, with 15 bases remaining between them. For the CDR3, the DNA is TGTGCCAGCAGCCAAGATGGGGGGAGCGGAGCCACAGATACGCAGTATTTT. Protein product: CASSQDGGSGATDTQYF.